The rows below give T cell receptor beta chains drawn from one sample of a study of blood T cells in healthy people across ages. TCRdb passed the 5' RACE reads through MiXCR, listing each CDR3 protein once. The data show approximately 2,000,000 distinct CDR3 sequences, with about two fifths seen just once and more than 20% held by the top ten. Specimen: blood. These receptors came from a human donor in good health. The CDR3 runs from the conserved cysteine through the conserved F or W. The D gene is left open where the match is weak. Clone size, where shown, is once, few, many, or a class for clones that have expanded.

>13|TRBJ1-2|TRBV12-3/TRBV12-4|-|many
TGTGCCAGCAGCCCGACAGCCCCGGGGGCCTACACCTTC
CASSPTAPGAYTF
>10|TRBJ2-1|TRBV2|-|-
TGTGCCAGCAAAGCCCATGAGCAGTTCTTC
CASKAHEQFF
>13|TRBJ1-6|TRBV20-1|TRBD1|-
TGCAGTGCTAGGAGTACAGGGGAGTCACCCCTCCACTTT
CSARSTGESPLHF
>14|TRBJ2-3|TRBV9|TRBD2|-
TGTGCGAGAGGGATGACGGGGGGGCCAGATACGCAGTATTTT
CARGMTGGPDTQYF
>16|TRBJ2-6|TRBV7-2|-|-
TGTGCCAGCAGCTTAGAGGGGGTTACCGGGGCCAACGTCCTGACTTTC
CASSLEGVTGANVLTF
>14|TRBJ1-1|TRBV13|-|once
TGTGCCAGCAGCCCGGGGCGGGTGAGAACTGAAGCTTTCTTT
CASSPGRVRTEAFF
>12|TRBJ2-7|TRBV5-6|-|-
TGTGCCAGCAGCTGGGGGCGGTCCGGGCAGTACTTC
CASSWGRSGQYF
>13|TRBJ1-1|TRBV2|-|few
TGTGCCAGCAGTGATGGCATGAGCACTGAAGCTTTCTTT
CASSDGMSTEAFF
>14|TRBJ2-5|TRBV15|-|-
TGTGCTACAGAGGACAGCGCTATTCATGAGACCCAGTACTTC
CATEDSAIHETQYF
>15|TRBJ2-6|TRBV6-5|TRBD1|-
TGTGCCAGCCCGAGGGACAGGGAGTGGGCCAACGTCCTGACTTTC
CASPRDREWANVLTF
>12|TRBJ2-1|TRBV20-1|TRBD2|-
TGCAGCCACAGTCGGGGGGGCCATGAGCAGTTCTTC
CSHSRGGHEQFF
>13|TRBJ2-7|TRBV28|-|-
TGTGCCAGCAGCTCCACCCCGAGAGTCGAGCAGTACTTC
CASSSTPRVEQYF
>14|TRBJ2-1|TRBV11-3|TRBD2|-
TGTGCCAGCAGCTTAGTACTAGCGATGGGTGAGCAGTTCTTC
CASSLVLAMGEQFF
>16|TRBJ2-7|TRBV7-2|-|few
TGTGCCAGCAGCTTAGCACCAACAGCCCTTTCCTACGAGCAGTACTTC
CASSLAPTALSYEQYF
>15|TRBJ2-7|TRBV18|-|-
TGTGCCAGCTCATTATTCGCCGGCTCCTACAATGAGCAGTACTTC
CASSLFAGSYNEQYF
>16|TRBJ2-7|TRBV14|TRBD1|-
TGTGCCAGCAGCCAAGATTGGGGACAGATCTCCTACGAGCAGTACTTC
CASSQDWGQISYEQYF
>14|TRBJ2-1|TRBV12-3/TRBV12-4|-|few
TGTGCCAGCACCTGGCAAGGGCCTGCTAGTGAGCAGTTCTTC
CASTWQGPASEQFF
>14|TRBJ2-7|TRBV28|-|few
TGTGCCAGCATTGGGACACCGGTGCCCTACGAGCAGTACTTC
CASIGTPVPYEQYF
>15|TRBJ1-1|TRBV27|-|-
TGTGCCAGCAGGCTTGGACAGTCCTTTAACACTGAAGCTTTCTTT
CASRLGQSFNTEAFF
>14|TRBJ2-3|TRBV29-1|TRBD2|few
TGCAGCTTTAGGACTAGCGGGGGCACGAATACGCAGTATTTT
CSFRTSGGTNTQYF
>13|TRBJ1-5|TRBV7-2|-|once
TGTGCCAGCGGCTCGGACAGTTATCAGCCCCAGCATTTT
CASGSDSYQPQHF
>16|TRBJ2-5|TRBV4-1|-|-
TGCGCCGGCAGCCCAGCCCCCGGGTGTTCTTCCGAGACCCAGTACTTC
CAGSPAPGCSSETQYF